This T cell receptor (beta chain) is from a study of human T cells and chemical hapten exposure. Unmatched junction bases numbered 4, after V lost 5 bases and J lost 8 bases. The CDR3 covers 12 residues. In germline, CDR1 is DFQATT, CDR2 SNEGSKA (reference sequence). Time point indicated: pre-sensitization, week 0. Described treatment: therapeutic diphenylcyclopropenone sensitization with weekly scalp DPC. Blood draws came before every patch-test application. In TCRdb, the RACE reads were re-called with MiXCR into one record per CDR3 protein. The sample yields about 300,000 distinct CDR3 sequences, about 5% seen once. This clonotype was observed many times.

The chain combines TRBV20-1 with TRBJ1-2; 11 bases agree with TRBD1. The input for sequencing was whole blood, taken in connection with sensitization to the hapten diphenylcyclopropenone (DPC). The TCR was taken from a woman under 30 with alopecia areata. Some clones in this sample may be carry-over from other donors' samples. The CDR3 DNA reads TGCAGTGCTGGACAGGGGGCTTCCGGCTACACCTTC. It yields the protein CSAGQGASGYTF.